This T cell receptor beta chain appears in the sequencing data of a study of CD4 T cells in relation to SARS-CoV-2 and coronaviruses. Libraries were prepared by immunoSEQ multiplex PCR; TCRdb keeps only in-frame clonotypes and omits some of them. The sample comprises 20,000 or so clones, roughly 79% of which are singletons, and roughly 15% rests with the top ten. The V end was cut by 5 bases, the J end by 1 base, with 24 bases between. CDR1 is MNHNY and CDR2 is SVGAGI in the germline V gene (reference sequence). The CDR3 length is 20 residues. Unexposed donor CD4+ T cells date from about 2011-2018, before the COVID-19 pandemic. CD4+ T cells were isolated from the cells after less than 13 days of culture. Remarks on this clone: What it binds is not known.

The clonotype comes from a human donor in good health. The specimen sequenced was CD4+ T cells from PBMCs, cultured in vitro. The chain recombines TRBV6-6 with TRBJ2-6, with D maybe TRBD2 (6 bases). CDR3 residues: CASSQHGEGLGRSGANVLTF. In DNA form, the CDR3 reads TGTGCCAGCAGTCAGCATGGCGAGGGATTAGGGAGGTCTGGGGCCAACGTCCTGACTTTC.